This T cell receptor (beta chain) emerged from a study of cytomegalovirus exposure and HLA in healthy donors. This clone was observed a single time. Looked up from germline, CDR1 is SEHNR and CDR2 is FQNEAQ (reference sequence). There are 15 residues in the CDR3. With 6 bases removed from V and 5 bases from J, the gap between germline ends came to 16 bases. The PCR had 60 Vbeta and 13 Jbeta primers. Some clones are missing from TCRdb's copy, which holds only in-frame ones; the method was immunoSEQ multiplex PCR. In the table there are about 43,000 clones, roughly 80% of which are singletons. The source is a man between 50 and 59 years old in good health and CMV-seronegative. This rearrangement joins TRBV7-9 to TRBJ1-4; weak D call: TRBD1 (6 bases). Sequencing used PBMCs. For the CDR3, the DNA is TGTGCCAGCAGTCAAGGTGGGACACGCAATGAAAAACTGTTTTTT. Its translation is CASSQGGTRNEKLFF.